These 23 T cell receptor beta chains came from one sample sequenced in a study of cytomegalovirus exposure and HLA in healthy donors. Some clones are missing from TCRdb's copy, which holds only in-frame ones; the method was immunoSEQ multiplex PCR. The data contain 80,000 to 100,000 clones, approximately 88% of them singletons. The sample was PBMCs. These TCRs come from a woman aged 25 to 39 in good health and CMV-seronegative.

Here the CDR3 DNA reads TGTGCCAGCAGTTACTTGACCCGGGGGTACACTGAAGCTTTCTTT. Amino acids: CASSYLTRGYTEAFF. The chain recombines TRBV6-5 with TRBJ1-1, with a tentative D call TRBD1 (5 bases). CDR3 length equals 15 residues. Germline V gene sequence: CDR1 MNHEY, CDR2 SVGAGI. V lost 1 base to trimming and J lost 3 bases, with 12 bases between them.

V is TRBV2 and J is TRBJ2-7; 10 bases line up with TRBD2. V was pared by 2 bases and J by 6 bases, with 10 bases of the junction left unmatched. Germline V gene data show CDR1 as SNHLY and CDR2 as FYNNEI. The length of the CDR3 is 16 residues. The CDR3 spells CASSEPSVSGGTEQYF. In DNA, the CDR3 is TGTGCCAGCAGTGAACCCAGTGTTAGCGGGGGGACCGAGCAGTACTTC. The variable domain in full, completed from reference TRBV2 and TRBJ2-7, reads EPEVTQTPSHQVTQMGQEVILRCVPISNHLYFYWYRQILGQKVEFLVSFYNNEISEKSEIFDDQFSVERPDGSNFTLKIRSTKLEDSAMYFCASSEPSVSGGTEQYFGPGTRLTVT.

For the CDR3, the DNA is TGCGCCAGCAGACCCAGAGAGAAGAGGCGCTATGGCTACACCTTC. It yields the protein CASRPREKRRYGYTF. This chain uses TRBV23-1 with TRBJ1-2; D gene uncertain. TRBV23-1 is an ORF for which the function is uncertain. V lost 6 bases to trimming and J lost 4 bases, with 18 bases between them. CDR3 size: 15 residues.

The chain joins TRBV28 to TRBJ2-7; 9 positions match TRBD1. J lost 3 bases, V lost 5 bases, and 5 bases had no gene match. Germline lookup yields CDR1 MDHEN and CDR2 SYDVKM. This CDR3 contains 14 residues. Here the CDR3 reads CASSRTTGGYEQYF. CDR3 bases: TGTGCCAGCAGTCGGACGACAGGGGGCTACGAGCAGTACTTC.

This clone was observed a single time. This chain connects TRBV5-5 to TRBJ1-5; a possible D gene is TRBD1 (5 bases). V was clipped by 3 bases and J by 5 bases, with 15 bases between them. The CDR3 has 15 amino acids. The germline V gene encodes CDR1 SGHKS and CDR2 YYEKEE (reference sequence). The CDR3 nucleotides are TGTGCCAGCAGCTGGCTAGACAGTTGGGATCAGCCCCAGCATTTT. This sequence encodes CASSWLDSWDQPQHF.

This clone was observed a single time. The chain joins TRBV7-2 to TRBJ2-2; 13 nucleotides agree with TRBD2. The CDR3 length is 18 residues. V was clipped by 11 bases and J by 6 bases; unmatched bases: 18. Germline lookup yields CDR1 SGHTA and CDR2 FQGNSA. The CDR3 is CAGKSQQLGLAGSGELFF. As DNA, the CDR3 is TGTGCCGGGAAAAGCCAGCAGCTGGGACTAGCGGGATCCGGGGAGCTGTTTTTT.

CDR3 region: CASSEARTAEQFF. The CDR3 DNA reads TGTGCCAGCAGTGAAGCGCGCACAGCCGAGCAGTTCTTC. The rearrangement links TRBV2 to TRBJ2-1; no clear D gene. Germline V lookup: CDR1 SNHLY, CDR2 FYNNEI. The CDR3 has 13 amino acids. Trimming removed 0 bases from V and 10 bases from J, with 10 bases in between.

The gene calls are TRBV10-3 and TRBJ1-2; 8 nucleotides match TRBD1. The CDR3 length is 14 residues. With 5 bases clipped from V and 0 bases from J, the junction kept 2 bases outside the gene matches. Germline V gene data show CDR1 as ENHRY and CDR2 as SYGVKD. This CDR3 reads CAISRTGTNYGYTF. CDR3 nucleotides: TGTGCCATCAGTCGGACAGGGACTAACTATGGCTACACCTTC.

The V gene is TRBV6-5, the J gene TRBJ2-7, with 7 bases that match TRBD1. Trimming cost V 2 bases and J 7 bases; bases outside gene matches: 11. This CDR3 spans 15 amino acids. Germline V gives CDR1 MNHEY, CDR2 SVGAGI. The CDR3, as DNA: TGTGCCAGCAGTTACGAGGGGGCTGGGGTTTGGGAGCAGTACTTC. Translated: CASSYEGAGVWEQYF.

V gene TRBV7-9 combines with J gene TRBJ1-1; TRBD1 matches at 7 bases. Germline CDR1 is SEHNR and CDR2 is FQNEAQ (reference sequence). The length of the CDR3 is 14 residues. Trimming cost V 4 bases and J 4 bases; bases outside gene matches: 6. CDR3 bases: TGTGCCAGCAGCTACGGACAGGTGGCCACTGAAGCTTTCTTT. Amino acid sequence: CASSYGQVATEAFF.

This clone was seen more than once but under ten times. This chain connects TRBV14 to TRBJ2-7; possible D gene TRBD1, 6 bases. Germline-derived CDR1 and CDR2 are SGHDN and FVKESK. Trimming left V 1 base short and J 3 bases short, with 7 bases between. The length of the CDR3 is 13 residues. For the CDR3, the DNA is TGTGCCAGCAGCCAAGGCAGGGGCTACGAGCAGTACTTC. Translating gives CASSQGRGYEQYF.

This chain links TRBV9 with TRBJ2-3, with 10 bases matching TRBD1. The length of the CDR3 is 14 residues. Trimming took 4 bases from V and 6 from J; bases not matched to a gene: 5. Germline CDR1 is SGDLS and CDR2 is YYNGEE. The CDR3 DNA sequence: TGTGCCAGCAGCCTAGGACAGGGGGTTGATACGCAGTATTTT. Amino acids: CASSLGQGVDTQYF.

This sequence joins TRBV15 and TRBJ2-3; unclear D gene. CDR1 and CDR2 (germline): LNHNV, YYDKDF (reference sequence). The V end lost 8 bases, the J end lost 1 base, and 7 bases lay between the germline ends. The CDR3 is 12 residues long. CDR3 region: CATGRGTDTQYF. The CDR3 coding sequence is TGTGCCACCGGTCGGGGCACAGATACGCAGTATTTT.

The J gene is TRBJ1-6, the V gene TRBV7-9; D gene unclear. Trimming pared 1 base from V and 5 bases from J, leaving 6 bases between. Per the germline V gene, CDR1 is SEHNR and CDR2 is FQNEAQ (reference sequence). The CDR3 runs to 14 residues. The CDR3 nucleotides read TGTGCCAGCAGCTTAGGCGGGGATAATTCACCCCTCCACTTT. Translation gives CASSLGGDNSPLHF.

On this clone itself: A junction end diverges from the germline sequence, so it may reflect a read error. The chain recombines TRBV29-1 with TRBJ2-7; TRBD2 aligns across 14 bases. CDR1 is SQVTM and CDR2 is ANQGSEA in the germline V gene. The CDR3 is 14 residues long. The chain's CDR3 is CSVEGLAGGYEQYF. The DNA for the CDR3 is TGCAGCGTCGAAGGACTAGCGGGGGGCTACGAGCAGTACTTC.

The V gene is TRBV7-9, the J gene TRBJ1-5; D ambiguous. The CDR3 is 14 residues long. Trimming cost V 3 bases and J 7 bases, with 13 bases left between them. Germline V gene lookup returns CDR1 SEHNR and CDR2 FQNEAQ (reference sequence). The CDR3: CASSLPGMGQPQHF. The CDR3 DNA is TGTGCCAGCAGCTTGCCGGGGATGGGCCAGCCCCAGCATTTT. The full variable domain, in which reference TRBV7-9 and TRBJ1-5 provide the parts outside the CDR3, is DTGVSQNPRHKITKRGQNVTFRCDPISEHNRLYWYRQTLGQGPEFLTYFQNEAQLEKSRLLSDRFSAERPKGSFSTLEIQRTEQGDSAMYLCASSLPGMGQPQHFGDGTRLSIL.

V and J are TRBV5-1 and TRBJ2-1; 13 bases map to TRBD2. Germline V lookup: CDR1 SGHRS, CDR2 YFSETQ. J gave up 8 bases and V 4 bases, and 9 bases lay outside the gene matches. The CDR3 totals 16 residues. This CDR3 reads CASSPLAGGPDHEQFF. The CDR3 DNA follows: TGCGCCAGCAGCCCACTAGCGGGGGGGCCCGACCATGAGCAGTTCTTC.

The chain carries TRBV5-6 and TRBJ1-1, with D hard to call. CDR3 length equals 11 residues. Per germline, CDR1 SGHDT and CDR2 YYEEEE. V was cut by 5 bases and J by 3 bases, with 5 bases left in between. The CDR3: CASSQYTEAFF. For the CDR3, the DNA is TGTGCCAGCAGTCAGTACACTGAAGCTTTCTTT.

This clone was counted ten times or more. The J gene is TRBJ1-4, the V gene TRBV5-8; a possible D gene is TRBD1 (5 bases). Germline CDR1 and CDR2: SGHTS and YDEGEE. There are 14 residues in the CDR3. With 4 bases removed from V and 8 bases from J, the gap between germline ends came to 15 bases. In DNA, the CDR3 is TGTGCCAGCAGCAGCGGACGGGGGAGAGAAAAACTGTTTTTT. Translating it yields CASSSGRGREKLFF.

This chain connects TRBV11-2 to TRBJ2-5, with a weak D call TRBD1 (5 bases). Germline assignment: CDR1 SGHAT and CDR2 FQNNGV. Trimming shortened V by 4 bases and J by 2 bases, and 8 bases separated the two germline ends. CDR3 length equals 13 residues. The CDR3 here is CASSSRQQETQYF. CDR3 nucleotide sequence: TGTGCCAGCAGCTCCCGACAGCAAGAGACCCAGTACTTC.

CDR3 DNA: TGTGCCAGCAGTTGGGGGGGCTATGGCTACACCTTC. Its translation is CASSWGGYGYTF. This chain joins TRBV28 and TRBJ1-2; D is possibly TRBD1 (5 bases). The germline gives CDR1 MDHEN, CDR2 SYDVKM. The CDR3 length is 12 residues. Trimming shortened V by 4 bases and J by 4 bases, and 7 bases separated the two germline ends.

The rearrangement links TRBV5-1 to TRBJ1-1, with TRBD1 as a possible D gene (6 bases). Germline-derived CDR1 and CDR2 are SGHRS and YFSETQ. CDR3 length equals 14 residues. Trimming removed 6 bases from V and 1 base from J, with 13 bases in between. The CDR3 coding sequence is TGCGCCAGCACCGCCACAGGGTCGAACACTGAAGCTTTCTTT. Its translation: CASTATGSNTEAFF.

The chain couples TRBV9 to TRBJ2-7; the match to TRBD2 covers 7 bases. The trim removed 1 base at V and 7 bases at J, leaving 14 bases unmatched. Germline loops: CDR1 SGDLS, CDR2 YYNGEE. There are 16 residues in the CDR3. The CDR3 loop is CASSVSRSSGMSEQYF. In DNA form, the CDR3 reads TGTGCCAGCAGCGTAAGCCGGTCTAGCGGTATGAGTGAGCAGTACTTC.